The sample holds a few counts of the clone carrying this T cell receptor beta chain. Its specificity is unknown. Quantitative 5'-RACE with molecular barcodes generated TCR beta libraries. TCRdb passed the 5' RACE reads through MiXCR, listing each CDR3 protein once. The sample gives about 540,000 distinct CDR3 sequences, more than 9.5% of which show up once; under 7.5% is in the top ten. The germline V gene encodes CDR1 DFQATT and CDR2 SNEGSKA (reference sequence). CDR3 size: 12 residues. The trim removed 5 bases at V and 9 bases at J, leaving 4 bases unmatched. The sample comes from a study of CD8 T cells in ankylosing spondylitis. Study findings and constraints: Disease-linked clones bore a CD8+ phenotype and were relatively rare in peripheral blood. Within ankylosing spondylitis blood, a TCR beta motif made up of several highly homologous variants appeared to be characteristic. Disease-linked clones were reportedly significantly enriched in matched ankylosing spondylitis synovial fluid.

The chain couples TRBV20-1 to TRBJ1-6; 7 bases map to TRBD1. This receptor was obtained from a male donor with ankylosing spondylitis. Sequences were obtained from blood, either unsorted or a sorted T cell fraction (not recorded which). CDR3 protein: CSAQTGFSPLHF. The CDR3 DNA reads TGCAGTGCTCAGACAGGGTTTTCACCCCTCCACTTT.